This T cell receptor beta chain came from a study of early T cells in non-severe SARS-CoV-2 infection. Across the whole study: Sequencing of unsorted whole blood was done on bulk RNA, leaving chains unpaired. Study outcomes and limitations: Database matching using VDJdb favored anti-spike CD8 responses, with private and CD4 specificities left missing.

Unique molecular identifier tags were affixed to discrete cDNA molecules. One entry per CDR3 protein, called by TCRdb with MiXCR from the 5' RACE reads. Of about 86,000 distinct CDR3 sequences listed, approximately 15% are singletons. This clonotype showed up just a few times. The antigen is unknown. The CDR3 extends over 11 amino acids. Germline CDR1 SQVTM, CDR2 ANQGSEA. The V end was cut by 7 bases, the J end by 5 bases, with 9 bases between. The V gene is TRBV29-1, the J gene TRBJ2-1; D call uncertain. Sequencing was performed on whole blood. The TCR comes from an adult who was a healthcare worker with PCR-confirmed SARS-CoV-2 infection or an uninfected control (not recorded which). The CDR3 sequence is CSAGLNNEQFF. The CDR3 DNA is TGCAGCGCGGGTCTTAACAATGAGCAGTTCTTC.